This T cell receptor beta chain derives from a study of beta chain features in type 1 diabetes. Comment on this clone: Antigen unknown.

Expressed TCRB transcripts got sequenced, as all isolated RNA was reverse transcribed. Measured with immunoSEQ multiplex PCR; TCRdb has only the in-frame clones, and not every one. Seen here are just under 150,000 clones, 10% to 15% observed once, and the top ten hold roughly 1.4%. General study results and limits: Shorter TCRB CDR3s, moderately but significantly so, were found in Type 1 diabetes patients in all four CD4+ subsets.

Germline CDR1 MDHEN, CDR2 SYDVKM. CDR3 size: 11 residues. The V end lost 2 bases, the J end lost 7 bases, and 6 bases lay between the germline ends. Sequences were obtained from central memory CD4+ T cells from blood. The chain is built from TRBV28 and TRBJ2-7; no firm D call. The receptor was derived from a man between 18 and 29 years old with type 1 diabetes. CDR3 sequence reads: CASSLGREQYF. In nucleotides, the CDR3 is TGTGCCAGCAGTTTAGGAAGAGAGCAGTACTTC.